The 18 T cell receptor beta chains presented below share a single source sample, sequenced in a study of T cell changes during pregnancy in multiple sclerosis (dated by TCRdb to 2018 to 2020). The library was generated by the immunoSEQ multiplex PCR assay. This is the immuneACCESS table as TCRdb keeps it, with only in-frame sequences that have V and J called. A part of the clones is gone; compared with another copy, unresolved V genes explain less than half, and the rest is unexplained. Across this sample there are under 50,000 clones, with 90% seen only once. The ten largest clones add up to over 0.45% of the sample. The sample here was CD4+ T cells from peripheral blood mononuclear cells, taken in the first trimester of pregnancy. The origin of the receptors is a female donor in good health, enrolled as a control in a pregnancy study.

V usage is TRBV7-2 and J usage is TRBJ2-3, with D possibly being TRBD1 (8 bases). Germline values: CDR1 SGHTA, CDR2 FQGNSA. V gave up 5 bases and J gave up 7 bases, with 19 bases separating them. The CDR3 loop spans 15 amino acids. CDR3 loop: CASSNRGGAVNTQYF. The CDR3 DNA follows: TGTGCCAGCAGCAACAGGGGGGGGGCGGTTAATACGCAGTATTTT.

The rearrangement uses TRBV18 and TRBJ2-3; TRBD2 matches at 7 bases. This CDR3 contains 14 residues. V trimming: 6 bases; J trimming: 0 bases; junction bases outside the gene matches: 3. CDR1 is KGHSH and CDR2 is LQKENI in the germline V gene. Written as DNA, the CDR3 is TGTGCCAGCTCGCGGGGGAGTAGCACAGATACGCAGTATTTT. Translation: CASSRGSSTDTQYF.

J is TRBJ1-4 and V is TRBV28; a weak D match, TRBD1 (5 bases). The CDR3 runs 12 residues. CDR1 is MDHEN, CDR2 SYDVKM, per germline. V lost 9 bases and J lost 10, with 15 bases in between. CDR3 sequence reads: CASIGQVGKLFF. Here the CDR3 DNA reads TGTGCCAGTATAGGACAAGTCGGAAAACTGTTTTTT.

In its sample, this clone was seen once. The V call is TRBV7-3, the J call TRBJ2-4; 8 bases are a match to TRBD2. CDR1 SGHTA and CDR2 FQGTGA come from the germline V gene. The V and J ends lost 5 bases and 6 bases, in that order; junction bases with no gene match: 3. The CDR3 extends over 13 amino acids. The CDR3 coding sequence is TGTGCCAGCAGCCCCGGGGGGGGAAACATTCAGTACTTC. Its translation is CASSPGGGNIQYF.

The chain combines TRBV4-1 with TRBJ1-5; D remains ambiguous. Germline values: CDR1 MGHRA, CDR2 YSYEKL. The CDR3 runs to 14 residues. V lost 1 base, J lost 4 bases, and 8 bases lay in between. The CDR3: CASSQATGNQPQHF. CDR3 coding DNA: TGCGCCAGCAGCCAAGCGACGGGGAATCAGCCCCAGCATTTT.

Only one count was recorded for this clone. This rearrangement joins TRBV9 to TRBJ2-7; the D gene is possibly TRBD1 (5 bases). The germline V gene has CDR1 SGDLS and CDR2 YYNGEE. Trimming removed 2 bases at V and 5 bases at J, with 20 bases between. The CDR3 totals 16 residues. CDR3 sequence (DNA): TGTGCCAGCAGCGTTCTGGGGCTCGAAGAGAGGAACGAGCAGTACTTC. It yields the protein CASSVLGLEERNEQYF.

The table lists this clone with a few counts. This sequence joins TRBV5-1 and TRBJ2-5; weak D call: TRBD1 (6 bases). V was shortened by 0 bases and J by 5 bases, with 11 bases between the two germline ends. The V gene's germline CDR1 is SGHRS and CDR2 YFSETQ. The CDR3 contains 14 residues. CDR3 amino acids: CASSLDWGRETQYF. The CDR3, as DNA: TGCGCCAGCAGCTTGGATTGGGGGCGGGAGACCCAGTACTTC.

The CDR3 sequence is CASSSDRVIPGELFF. The CDR3, as DNA: TGTGCCAGCAGCTCCGACAGGGTCATACCCGGGGAGCTGTTTTTT. The V and J genes are TRBV5-4 and TRBJ2-2; 7 positions agree with TRBD1. V lost 3 bases, J lost 6 bases, and 8 bases stayed unmatched. The CDR3 has 15 residues. The germline CDR1 and CDR2 sequences are SGHNT and YYREEE (reference sequence).

The J gene is TRBJ2-1, the V gene TRBV7-3; 7 bases align to TRBD2. After removal of 5 bases from V and 0 bases from J, the junction contained 7 bases not matched to a gene. CDR3 length equals 16 residues. In germline, CDR1 is SGHTA, CDR2 FQGTGA. CDR3 amino acids: CASSPGGASSYNEQFF. CDR3 nucleotide sequence: TGTGCCAGCAGCCCGGGGGGAGCGAGCTCCTACAATGAGCAGTTCTTC.

There are a few counts of this clone. The chain couples TRBV6-7 to TRBJ1-6; possibly TRBD1 for D (6 bases). TRBV6-7 is assigned to the ORF class and has an uncertain function. Trimming took 6 bases from V and 5 from J, leaving 11 bases between them. The CDR3 loop spans 14 amino acids. Written as DNA, the CDR3 is TGTGCCAGCAGCCCGGGACAAGATAATTCACCCCTCCACTTT. It codes for CASSPGQDNSPLHF.

The chain combines TRBV6-5 with TRBJ1-2; 8 nucleotides match TRBD1. This CDR3 contains 15 residues. Germline assignment: CDR1 MNHEY and CDR2 SVGAGI. Trimming cost V 6 bases and J 6 bases; bases outside gene matches: 12. The CDR3 protein is CASSDRGGKVDGYTF. The CDR3 region has the DNA TGTGCCAGCAGCGACAGGGGCGGGAAGGTGGATGGCTACACCTTC.

The gene calls are TRBV10-3 and TRBJ2-3, with 15 bases lining up with TRBD2. Trimming at V came to 8 bases and at J to 3 bases, leaving 12 bases not matched to a gene. Germline CDR1 is ENHRY and CDR2 is SYGVKD. The CDR3 length is 18 residues. In nucleotides, the CDR3 is TGTGCCATCTCCGGACTAGCGGGGGGGCTGGGGAAAACAGATACGCAGTATTTT. It codes for CAISGLAGGLGKTDTQYF.

V and J are TRBV4-1 and TRBJ2-3, with TRBD1 matching over 9 bases. V shed 2 bases and J 0 bases; nucleotides not matched to a gene: 3. The CDR3 spans 16 residues. Germline CDR1 and CDR2: MGHRA and YSYEKL. The CDR3 DNA follows: TGCGCCAGCAGCCAATGGGGGACAGGGAGCACAGATACGCAGTATTTT. As protein: CASSQWGTGSTDTQYF.

The gene calls are TRBV7-2 and TRBJ2-3; D is uncertain. The CDR3 contains 12 residues. Deletions cut 3 bases from V and 6 bases from J, with 7 bases between. Germline CDR1 SGHTA, CDR2 FQGNSA. The CDR3 coding sequence is TGTGCCAGCAGCTTCCGCCGGGATACGCAGTATTTT. Protein sequence: CASSFRRDTQYF.

The chain couples TRBV15 to TRBJ2-7; 15 nucleotides align to TRBD2. The junction had 7 bases not matched to a gene; V was cut back by 1 base and J by 0 bases. CDR1 and CDR2 from the germline V gene are LNHNV and YYDKDF (reference sequence). CDR3 length equals 19 residues. The CDR3 DNA reads as TGTGCCACCAGCAGAGTGGTTGGACTAGCGGGGGGGTACTCCTACGAGCAGTACTTC. This sequence encodes CATSRVVGLAGGYSYEQYF.

The rearrangement links TRBV5-1 to TRBJ1-2, with 9 bases matching TRBD1. Germline V gives CDR1 SGHRS, CDR2 YFSETQ. The CDR3 extends over 15 amino acids. Unmatched junction bases numbered 2, after V lost 0 bases and J lost 2 bases. In nucleotides, the CDR3 is TGCGCCAGCAGCTTGGGGGGGACAGGGAACTATGGCTACACCTTC. This sequence encodes CASSLGGTGNYGYTF.

This clone has just one count. CDR3 sequence: CASSVVPAGAGETQYF. The DNA of the CDR3 is TGTGCCAGCAGCGTAGTTCCAGCGGGGGCAGGAGAGACCCAGTACTTC. The chain combines TRBV9 with TRBJ2-5; 8 nucleotides match TRBD2. After removal of 0 bases from V and 4 bases from J, the junction contained 8 bases not matched to a gene. The length of the CDR3 is 16 residues. The germline V gene encodes CDR1 SGDLS and CDR2 YYNGEE.

This chain connects TRBV7-2 to TRBJ1-2; TRBD1 matches 7 bases. From germline, CDR1 is SGHTA and CDR2 FQGNSA. This CDR3 is 15 amino acids long. V lost 1 base and J lost 6; bases outside the gene matches: 8. CDR3 nucleotide sequence: TGTGCCAGCAGCTTAGACAGGGGCGCCACACATGGCTACACCTTC. Amino acid sequence: CASSLDRGATHGYTF. Based on the CDR3 plus reference TRBV7-2 and TRBJ1-2, the full variable domain is GAGVSQSPSNKVTEKGKDVELRCDPISGHTALYWYRQSLGQGLEFLIYFQGNSAPDKSGLPSDRFSAERTGGSVSTLTIQRTQQEDSAVYLCASSLDRGATHGYTFGSGTRLTVV.